A selection of T cell receptor beta chains follows, all from one sample in a study of shared clonotypes between healthy human individuals. The method was immunoSEQ multiplex PCR; TCRdb's version includes in-frame clones alone and lacks a portion of them. The table shows 2,500,000 or so clones, with about nine tenths occurring only once. Sequencing was done on a sample of naive CD4+ T cells from PBMCs. These receptors were obtained from a man between 18 and 29 years old in good health. Some clones in this sample may be carry-over from other donors' samples. Both conserved end residues are part of each CDR3. The order of the fields is V gene, CDR3 protein.

V: TRBV11-1; CDR3: CASSPNSGRGPLEQFF
V: TRBV7-3; CDR3: CASSLTSWRGTDTQYF
V: TRBV4-1; CDR3: CASSPYILRGAIGYTF
V: TRBV9; CDR3: CASSVSAHTGELFF
V: TRBV10-1; CDR3: CASSDGTAQETQYF
V: TRBV9; CDR3: CASSPQGAPEKLFF
V: TRBV6-1; CDR3: CATFRYSNQPQHF
V: TRBV10-1; CDR3: CASRRGPGETQYF
V: TRBV7-2; CDR3: CASSLSGDRSYRNIQYF
V: TRBV7-9; CDR3: CASSPETTFGYEQYF
V: TRBV7-9; CDR3: CASSLAPRTSGHSTDTQYF
V: TRBV27; CDR3: CASSLGGGRAFF
V: TRBV5-1; CDR3: CASSLDRGLYEQYF
V: TRBV28; CDR3: CASSLGASGRIREQFF
V: TRBV7-2; CDR3: CASSLGRERTEAFF
V: TRBV20-1; CDR3: CSAGSGNEQYF
V: TRBV2; CDR3: CASSEIGSTGELFF
V: TRBV7-9; CDR3: CASSLERQIPEGYGYTF
V: TRBV6-5; CDR3: CASSYSFGGFEQYF
V: TRBV6-1; CDR3: CASSELGLSGANVLTF
V: TRBV9; CDR3: CASSTGTNANTGELFF
V: TRBV5-1; CDR3: CASSFISASSGANVLTF
V: TRBV5-5; CDR3: CASSLADWSYGYTF
V: TRBV27; CDR3: CASSSTTGLANTEELFF
V: TRBV5-4; CDR3: CASSSDTGTGHYPYEQYF
V: TRBV6-5; CDR3: CASSYGKGNGNEKLFF
V: TRBV5-1; CDR3: CASSVRAGEEYF
V: TRBV7-2; CDR3: CASSLFDRTYSGNTIYF
V: TRBV5-8; CDR3: CASSPGTRLETQYF
V: TRBV5-1; CDR3: CASIFGSGTDTQYF
V: TRBV7-8; CDR3: CASGAQVHYGYTF
V: TRBV2; CDR3: CASGGQGWYRDQPQHF
V: TRBV10-3; CDR3: CAISDTSGELLNEQFF
V: TRBV10-1; CDR3: CAGTDRGIMRHEEYF
V: TRBV10-3; CDR3: CAISESPGGTYNEQFF
V: TRBV7-8; CDR3: CASSLNFGQGTGELFF
V: TRBV2; CDR3: CASRERALNTEAFF
V: TRBV5-6; CDR3: CASSLVGGQSGYTF
V: TRBV5-1; CDR3: CASSPWTSGSETQYF
V: TRBV2; CDR3: CASSGDGELFF
V: TRBV18; CDR3: CASSPPGEGVGNIQYF
V: TRBV7-7; CDR3: CASSLMRGQETQYF
V: TRBV5-1; CDR3: CASSPRQTFLMNTEAFF
V: TRBV6-5; CDR3: CASSSHLATLHEQFF
V: TRBV25-1; CDR3: CASSEDSSSYNEQFF
V: TRBV18; CDR3: CASSPTIGELFF